The 24 T cell receptor beta chains below all came from one sample that was sequenced in a study of control samples from healthy donors and cancer patients (dated by TCRdb to 2018 to 2021). Library creation used the immunoSEQ multiplex PCR assay. TCRdb's version of the immuneACCESS table is confined to in-frame rearrangements and falls short of the full clone set. An unresolved V gene accounts for under half of the shortfall where checked; the remainder is of unknown origin. The sample yields about 85,000 clones; less than 95% were counted once. The ten largest clonotypes hold about 4% of the sample. The specimen was blood. These receptors were obtained from a woman between 18 and 30 years old in good health.

This chain uses TRBV7-8 with TRBJ2-4, with D possibly TRBD1 on 6 matching bases. V lost 2 bases and J lost 3, with 14 bases in between. The length of the CDR3 is 16 residues. Looked up from germline, CDR1 is SGHVS and CDR2 is FQNEAQ. CDR3 loop: CASSLTTGEGKNIQYF. The CDR3 DNA is TGTGCCAGCAGCTTAACGACAGGCGAGGGCAAAAACATTCAGTACTTC. Using reference TRBV7-8 and TRBJ2-4 for the parts outside the CDR3, the full variable domain is GAGVSQSPRYKVAKRGQDVALRCDPISGHVSLFWYQQALGQGPEFLTYFQNEAQLDKSGLPSDRFFAERPEGSVSTLKIQRTQQEDSAVYLCASSLTTGEGKNIQYFGAGTRLSVL.

The V gene is TRBV27, the J gene TRBJ1-4, with D unresolved. V was pared by 4 bases and J by 8 bases, with 23 bases between. This CDR3 is 17 amino acids long. CDR1 is MNHEY and CDR2 is SMNVEV in the germline V gene (reference sequence). CDR3 loop: CASSSPFSAAGGEKLFF. As DNA, the CDR3 is TGTGCCAGCAGTTCTCCCTTTTCCGCTGCCGGAGGGGAAAAACTGTTTTTT.

The chain carries TRBV3-1 (or the pseudogene TRBV3-2) and TRBJ2-7, with D uncertain. The CDR3 covers 12 residues. Germline lookup yields CDR1 LGHDT and CDR2 YNNKEL (reference sequence). The germline V and J ends were trimmed by 4 bases and 3 bases, with 7 bases remaining between them. The CDR3 loop is CASSPFGYEQYF. CDR3 coding DNA: TGTGCCAGCAGCCCCTTTGGCTACGAGCAGTACTTC.

The J gene is TRBJ1-1, the V gene TRBV5-1, with D possibly matching TRBD1 (5 bases). CDR3 length: 16 amino acids. Looked up from germline, CDR1 is SGHRS and CDR2 is YFSETQ. V was pared by 3 bases and J by 5 bases, with 20 bases between. The CDR3 protein is CASSSLDLSGTTEAFF. Written as DNA, the CDR3 is TGCGCCAGCAGCTCCCTAGACCTAAGCGGGACGACTGAAGCTTTCTTT.

In this sample, this clone turned up a few times. The rearrangement links TRBV5-1 to TRBJ2-3; 10 nucleotides line up with TRBD2. Germline values: CDR1 SGHRS, CDR2 YFSETQ. The J segment lost 7 bases and the V segment lost 4 bases, leaving 6 bases of the junction unmatched. This CDR3 comprises 14 residues. The CDR3: CASSASGGANTQYF. The CDR3 nucleotides read TGCGCCAGCAGCGCAAGCGGGGGGGCGAATACGCAGTATTTT.

J is TRBJ2-7 and V is TRBV6-1; possible D gene TRBD1, 6 bases. Germline V gives CDR1 MNHNS, CDR2 SASEGT. This CDR3 is 13 amino acids long. Trimming cost V 3 bases and J 0 bases, with 6 bases left between them. CDR3 region: CASSETGSYEQYF. In DNA, the CDR3 is TGTGCCAGCAGTGAGACAGGCTCCTACGAGCAGTACTTC.

The chain couples TRBV6-1 to TRBJ1-2, with D uncertain. The CDR3 is made up of 18 amino acids. The V gene's germline CDR1 is MNHNS and CDR2 SASEGT. The V end lost 4 bases, the J end lost 0 bases, and 21 bases lay between the germline ends. CDR3 loop: CASSGGLKQALTNYGYTF. DNA of the CDR3: TGTGCCAGCAGTGGGGGTTTAAAGCAGGCCCTAACTAACTATGGCTACACCTTC.

The gene calls are TRBV3-1 (or the pseudogene TRBV3-2) and TRBJ2-3; D remains ambiguous. The CDR3 contains 11 residues. The V end lost 7 bases, the J end lost 5 bases, and 7 bases lay between the germline ends. Germline V gene data show CDR1 as LGHDT and CDR2 as YNNKEL (reference sequence). The CDR3 sequence is CASTLGDTQYF. The CDR3 bases are TGTGCCAGCACTCTAGGAGATACGCAGTATTTT.

V usage is TRBV2 and J usage is TRBJ2-1; D perhaps matches TRBD2 (5 bases). The CDR3 has 15 amino acids. CDR1 is SNHLY, CDR2 FYNNEI, per germline. Trimming took off 10 bases at V and 1 base at J, with 17 bases between the two ends. CDR3 amino acids: CATCPGRTSYNEQFF. CDR3 sequence (DNA): TGTGCCACCTGCCCGGGGAGAACGTCCTACAATGAGCAGTTCTTC.

This clone was seen once. This sequence joins TRBV9 and TRBJ2-3; D is unclear. V was clipped by 4 bases and J by 1 base, with 13 bases between them. The CDR3 spans 15 residues. Germline CDR1 and CDR2: SGDLS and YYNGEE. In DNA form, the CDR3 reads TGTGCCAGCAGCCCCGACGCTTGGGGCACAGATACGCAGTATTTT. This codes for CASSPDAWGTDTQYF.

V is TRBV6-5 and J is TRBJ1-2, with 7 bases identical to TRBD1. The CDR3 has 13 amino acids. J lost 4 bases, V lost 7 bases, and 6 bases had no gene match. Germline V CDR1 and CDR2: MNHEY, SVGAGI. DNA for the CDR3: TGTGCCAGCATTCCGACAGGGATCTATGGCTACACCTTC. This translates into CASIPTGIYGYTF.

V gene TRBV7-9 combines with J gene TRBJ1-2; the match to TRBD1 covers 8 bases. CDR1 SEHNR and CDR2 FQNEAQ come from the germline V gene (reference sequence). After removal of 5 bases from V and 8 bases from J, the junction contained 10 bases not matched to a gene. This CDR3 region has 14 residues. This CDR3 is CASSRASGTGGYTF. The CDR3 bases are TGTGCCAGCAGCCGGGCAAGTGGGACAGGAGGCTACACCTTC.

The gene calls are TRBV9 and TRBJ2-1; 11 nucleotides line up with TRBD2. The J segment lost 4 bases and the V segment lost 0 bases, leaving 0 bases of the junction unmatched. The CDR3 covers 15 residues. CDR1 is SGDLS, CDR2 YYNGEE, per germline. The DNA of the CDR3 is TGTGCCAGCAGCGTAGCTAGCGGGGGGTACAATGAGCAGTTCTTC. Protein product: CASSVASGGYNEQFF.

The chain combines TRBV27 with TRBJ2-7; TRBD1 might be the D (6 bases). The CDR3 totals 12 residues. Germline lookup yields CDR1 MNHEY and CDR2 SMNVEV (reference sequence). Trimming shortened V by 6 bases and J by 13 bases, and 19 bases separated the two germline ends. The CDR3 here is CASRTRDKKLYF. DNA of the CDR3: TGTGCCAGCAGAACGAGGGACAAAAAGCTATACTTC.

The V call is TRBV19, the J call TRBJ2-7, with 7 bases identical to TRBD1. This CDR3 contains 15 residues. Germline loops: CDR1 LNHDA, CDR2 SQIVND (reference sequence). The junction had 6 bases not matched to a gene; V was cut back by 3 bases and J by 1 base. This chain's CDR3 is CASSIGQVKSYEQYF. CDR3 coding DNA: TGTGCCAGTAGTATCGGACAGGTGAAGTCCTACGAGCAGTACTTC. Full variable domain (outside the CDR3, taken from reference TRBV19 and TRBJ2-7): DGGITQSPKYLFRKEGQNVTLSCEQNLNHDAMYWYRQDPGQGLRLIYYSQIVNDFQKGDIAEGYSVSREKKESFPLTVTSAQKNPTAFYLCASSIGQVKSYEQYFGPGTRLTVT.

The CDR3 DNA sequence: TGTGCCAGCAGCCACACAGGGGAACCCAATCAGCCCCAGCATTTT. Translating it yields CASSHTGEPNQPQHF. This chain joins TRBV25-1 and TRBJ1-5, with TRBD1 matching 7 bases. J gave up 3 bases and V 6 bases, and 8 bases lay outside the gene matches. This CDR3 contains 15 residues. Germline V gene sequence: CDR1 MGHDK, CDR2 SYGVNS.

This rearrangement joins TRBV5-4 to TRBJ1-2; 8 nucleotides align to TRBD1. The CDR3 covers 13 residues. After removal of 4 bases from V and 7 bases from J, the junction contained 6 bases not matched to a gene. Germline V gives CDR1 SGHNT, CDR2 YYREEE (reference sequence). DNA for the CDR3: TGTGCCAGCAGCATACAGGGGGTCGGTGGCTACACCTTC. It codes for CASSIQGVGGYTF.

This chain connects TRBV5-1 to TRBJ2-7, with D unclear. The CDR3 is 14 amino acids. The ends were cut back, 2 bases at V and 3 bases at J, with 12 bases in the middle. Per germline, CDR1 SGHRS and CDR2 YFSETQ. CDR3 nucleotide sequence: TGCGCCAGCAGCTTAAGGAGCGTCGGCTACGAGCAGTACTTC. This gives the protein CASSLRSVGYEQYF.

This clone has only a few counts. V gene TRBV7-2 combines with J gene TRBJ1-2, with a weak D call TRBD1 (5 bases). The CDR3 consists of 16 residues. V lost 5 bases to trimming and J lost 3 bases, with 19 bases between them. CDR1 SGHTA and CDR2 FQGNSA come from the germline V gene. CDR3 DNA sequence: TGTGCCAGCAGCCCACAGTCGGGGCGCCCGGACTATGGCTACACCTTC. Protein: CASSPQSGRPDYGYTF.

The gene calls are TRBV4-1 and TRBJ2-1; 8 bases are a match to TRBD2. V was clipped by 1 base and J by 4 bases; unmatched bases: 6. CDR1 and CDR2 from the germline V gene are MGHRA and YSYEKL. The CDR3 consists of 16 residues. The CDR3 reads CASSQVVAGSYNEQFF. CDR3 DNA: TGCGCCAGCAGCCAAGTAGTAGCGGGGTCATACAATGAGCAGTTCTTC.

The chain joins TRBV5-6 to TRBJ1-2; D ambiguous. Trimming left V 0 bases short and J 1 base short, with 7 bases between. The CDR3 totals 14 residues. Per the germline V gene, CDR1 is SGHDT and CDR2 is YYEEEE. The CDR3 loop reads CASSLAGSNYGYTF. In DNA form, the CDR3 reads TGTGCCAGCAGCTTGGCAGGCAGTAACTATGGCTACACCTTC.

The chain couples TRBV15 to TRBJ1-3; D perhaps matches TRBD1 (6 bases). This CDR3 region has 15 residues. The V gene's germline CDR1 is LNHNV and CDR2 YYDKDF (reference sequence). V lost 8 bases to trimming and J lost 2 bases, with 16 bases between them. This CDR3 reads CATRFQGSAGNTIYF. CDR3 nucleotide sequence: TGTGCCACCCGGTTTCAGGGGAGCGCTGGAAACACCATATATTTT. Complete variable domain (other parts from reference TRBV15 and TRBJ1-3): DAMVIQNPRYQVTQFGKPVTLSCSQTLNHNVMYWYQQKSSQAPKLLFHYYDKDFNNEADTPDNFQSRRPNTSFCFLDIRSPGLGDTAMYLCATRFQGSAGNTIYFGEGSWLTVV.

The V gene is TRBV24-1, the J gene TRBJ2-2, with unresolved D. Trimming removed 6 bases at V and 6 bases at J, with 7 bases between. CDR1 is KGHDR, CDR2 SFDVKD, per germline. CDR3 length equals 12 residues. Here the CDR3 reads CATSMAPGELFF. The CDR3 DNA follows: TGTGCCACCAGTATGGCACCCGGGGAGCTGTTTTTT.

This clone was recorded only once. The CDR3 bases are TGTGCCAGTAGTCCGGGACTCGGGGGACTCGAGCAGTACTTC. Encoded protein: CASSPGLGGLEQYF. The rearrangement joins TRBV19 to TRBJ2-7; TRBD2 is a possible D gene (6 bases). The germline V gene encodes CDR1 LNHDA and CDR2 SQIVND (reference sequence). This CDR3 comprises 14 residues. V was pared by 5 bases and J by 6 bases, with 17 bases between.